This T cell receptor beta chain is drawn from a study of Ad26.COV2.S vaccination and SARS-CoV-2 variants. Specified treatment: roughly 18 received Ad26.COV2.S at low or high dose, single or two shots; about 5 received placebo; per-sample allocation not given. The investigators took samples on day 63 after the first vaccine or placebo injection. Boston hosted the donor, who was an adult aged 18-55 years. Using immunoSEQ multiplex PCR, the repertoire was profiled, and TCRdb retains in-frame clones only, with some absent. The sample yields around 500,000 clones, 89% seen once. V was pared by 6 bases and J by 4 bases, with 16 bases between. Germline V CDR1 and CDR2: MNHEY, SVGAGI. CDR3 length: 14 residues.

The sequencing here drew on peripheral blood, taken in a trial of Ad26.COV2.S vaccine versus placebo. This TCR came from a person between 18 and 59 years old who received the Ad26.COV2.S COVID-19 vaccine or a placebo. The chain combines TRBV6-5 with TRBJ2-7; D possibly matches TRBD1 or TRBD2 (5 bases each). The CDR3 sequence: CASRVDSGGYEQYF. The CDR3 coding sequence is TGTGCCAGCAGGGTAGACAGCGGTGGGTACGAGCAGTACTTC.